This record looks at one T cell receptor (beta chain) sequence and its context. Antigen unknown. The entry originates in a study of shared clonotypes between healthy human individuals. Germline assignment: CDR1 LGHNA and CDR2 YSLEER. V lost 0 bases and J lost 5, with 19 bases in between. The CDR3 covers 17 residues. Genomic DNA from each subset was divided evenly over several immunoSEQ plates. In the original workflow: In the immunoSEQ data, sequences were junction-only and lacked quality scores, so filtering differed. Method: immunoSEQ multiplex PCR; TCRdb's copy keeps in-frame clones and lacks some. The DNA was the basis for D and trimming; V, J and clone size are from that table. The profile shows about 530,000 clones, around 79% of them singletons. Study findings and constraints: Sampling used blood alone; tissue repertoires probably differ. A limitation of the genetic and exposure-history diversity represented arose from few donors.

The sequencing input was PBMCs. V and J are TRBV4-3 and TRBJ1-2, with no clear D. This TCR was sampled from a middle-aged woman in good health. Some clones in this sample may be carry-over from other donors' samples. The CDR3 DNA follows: TGCGCCAGCAGCCAAGATTTCCGACAACTAAGGATTTATGGCTACACCTTC. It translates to CASSQDFRQLRIYGYTF.